The 5 T cell receptor beta chains listed next were all sequenced from one sample in a study of brain metastases from non-small cell lung cancer. TCRdb's table, derived via immunoSEQ multiplex PCR, lists solely in-frame clones and lacks some. This table holds around 4,200 clones, about nine tenths found once. Material for sequencing was primary lung tumor tissue. These receptor sequences come from a donor aged 40 or over with non-small cell lung cancer.

Worth noting for this clone: At one boundary the junction diverges from the germline segment, which might be a read error. This chain joins TRBV7-6 and TRBJ2-7; the match to TRBD1 covers 8 bases. CDR1 SGHVS and CDR2 FNYEAQ come from the germline V gene. CDR3 length: 12 residues. CDR3: CTSSSGGFEQYF. CDR3 DNA: TGTACCAGCAGCTCAGGGGGCTTCGAGCAGTACTTC.

This chain joins TRBV4-1 and TRBJ2-3, with D perhaps matching TRBD2 (6 bases). The CDR3 loop spans 19 amino acids. The germline gives CDR1 MGHRA, CDR2 YSYEKL. Trimming removed 0 bases at V and 4 bases at J, with 23 bases between. The CDR3 sequence: CASSQDHRRGYRYPDTQYF. In nucleotides, the CDR3 is TGCGCCAGCAGCCAAGATCACCGACGGGGGTATAGGTATCCAGATACGCAGTATTTT.

The V gene is TRBV10-1, the J gene TRBJ1-4; D is possibly TRBD1 (5 bases). Trimming shortened V by 0 bases and J by 11 bases, and 10 bases separated the two germline ends. CDR1 and CDR2 from the germline V gene are WNHNN and SYGVQD (reference sequence). CDR3 size: 13 residues. The CDR3 here is CASSESGRGKLFF. CDR3 DNA sequence: TGCGCCAGCAGTGAGTCGGGACGAGGGAAACTGTTTTTT.

This clone was picked up one time. The V call is TRBV5-4, the J call TRBJ1-2, with D tentatively TRBD1 (5 bases). The V and J ends lost 2 bases and 4 bases respectively, with 9 bases between them. The CDR3 loop spans 13 amino acids. Germline CDR1 SGHNT, CDR2 YYREEE (reference sequence). The CDR3 is CASSFRGTYGYTF. The CDR3 DNA reads as TGTGCCAGCAGCTTTCGGGGGACCTATGGCTACACCTTC.

The chain is built from TRBV7-9 and TRBJ2-3, with 9 bases identical to TRBD2. V was clipped by 5 bases and J by 0 bases; unmatched bases: 3. This CDR3 has 15 amino acids. Germline V lookup: CDR1 SEHNR, CDR2 FQNEAQ (reference sequence). Written as DNA, the CDR3 is TGTGCCAGCAGCACGACTAGCGGAAGCACAGATACGCAGTATTTT. Translation: CASSTTSGSTDTQYF.